This TCR beta chain was captured in a study of blood T cell repertoires in COVID-19. At the level of the study: COVID-19 samples from acute and convalescent phases originated in the United States, Italy and Spain. Sample material is recorded as cDNA or gDNA derived from T cells, B-cell-depleted T cells, or PBMCs.

In the study's own analysis: Amplification of reference gene primers was used by the study to estimate nucleated cell counts. Assay used: immunoSEQ multiplex PCR; TCRdb lists only in-frame clones, some missing. V and J calls plus clone size are reproduced from that table; the DNA served to infer D and trimming. The profile shows approximately 150,000 clones, around 89% of them singletons. J lost 5 bases, V lost 6 bases, and 6 bases had no gene match. The germline V gene has CDR1 LNHDA and CDR2 SQIVND (reference sequence). The CDR3 sequence is 14 residues long. The clonotype comes from a man in his 70s with active COVID-19. The chain joins TRBV19 to TRBJ1-4; 7 bases match TRBD1. The sequencing sample was made of peripheral blood. CDR3 in DNA: TGTGCCAGTAGCTCGGGACAGAAAAATGAAAAACTGTTTTTT. Its translation is CASSSGQKNEKLFF.